What follows describes a single TCR beta chain. Its target is unknown. This sample is part of a study of graft-versus-host responses after intestinal transplantation. Study context: Anti-thymocyte globulin induction was given to all recipients, followed by tacrolimus and steroids for 2 to 3 years.

Germline lookup yields CDR1 SGHRS and CDR2 YFSETQ. The CDR3 covers 15 residues. The J segment lost 0 bases and the V segment lost 0 bases, leaving 2 bases of the junction unmatched. TCRdb's copy holds only in-frame clones and misses some; the assay was immunoSEQ multiplex PCR. The sample includes approximately 80,000 clones, about 88% of them seen just once. The chain has TRBV5-1 and TRBJ1-1; 7 nucleotides agree with TRBD1. This material consisted of unstimulated CD4+ T cells sorted from spleen or lymph node cells, taken before intestinal transplant. This TCR was recovered from a human donor who received an intestinal transplant. The CDR3 sequence is CASSLDRGMNTEAFF. CDR3 bases: TGCGCCAGCAGCTTGGACAGGGGAATGAACACTGAAGCTTTCTTT. Drawing the rest from reference TRBV5-1 and TRBJ1-1, the complete variable domain is KAGVTQTPRYLIKTRGQQVTLSCSPISGHRSVSWYQQTPGQGLQFLFEYFSETQRNKGNFPGRFSGRQFSNSRSEMNVSTLELGDSALYLCASSLDRGMNTEAFFGQGTRLTVV.